The T cell receptor (beta chain) under discussion was sequenced for a study of cytomegalovirus exposure and HLA in healthy donors. The germline CDR1 and CDR2 sequences are KGHSH and LQKENI. This CDR3 spans 15 amino acids. Trimming took 3 bases from V and 2 from J, leaving 13 bases between them. Primers included in the PCR were 60 Vbeta and 13 Jbeta primers. TCRdb's table, derived via immunoSEQ multiplex PCR, lists solely in-frame clones and lacks some. The sample lists 90,000 to 100,000 clones, around three fifths occurring once. The chain uses TRBV18 and TRBJ1-1; tentatively, D is TRBD1 (5 bases). Sequenced: PBMCs. The sequence was collected from a boy under 18 in good health and CMV-seropositive. This chain's CDR3 is CASSPDRTKNTEAFF. The CDR3 DNA follows: TGTGCCAGCTCACCCGACAGAACGAAAAACACTGAAGCTTTCTTT.